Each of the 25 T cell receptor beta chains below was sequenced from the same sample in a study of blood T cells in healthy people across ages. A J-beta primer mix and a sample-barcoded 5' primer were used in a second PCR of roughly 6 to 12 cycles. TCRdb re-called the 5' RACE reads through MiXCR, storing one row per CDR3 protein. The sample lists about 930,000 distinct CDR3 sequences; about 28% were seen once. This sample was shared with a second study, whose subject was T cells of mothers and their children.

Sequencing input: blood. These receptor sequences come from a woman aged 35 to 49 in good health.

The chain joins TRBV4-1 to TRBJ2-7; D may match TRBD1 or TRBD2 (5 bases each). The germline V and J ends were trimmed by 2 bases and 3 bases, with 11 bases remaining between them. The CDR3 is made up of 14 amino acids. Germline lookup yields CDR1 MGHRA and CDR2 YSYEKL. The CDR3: CASSQTRGSYEQYF. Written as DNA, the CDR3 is TGCGCCAGCAGCCAAACTAGGGGCAGCTACGAGCAGTACTTC.

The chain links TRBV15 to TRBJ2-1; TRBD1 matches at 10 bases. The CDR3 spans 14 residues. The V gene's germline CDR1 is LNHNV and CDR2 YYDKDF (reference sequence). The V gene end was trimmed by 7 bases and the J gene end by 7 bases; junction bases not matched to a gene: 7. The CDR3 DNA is TGTGCCACCAACCGGGACAGGGGTTTGAATGAGCAGTTCTTC. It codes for CATNRDRGLNEQFF. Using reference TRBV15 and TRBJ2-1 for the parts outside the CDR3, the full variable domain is DAMVIQNPRYQVTQFGKPVTLSCSQTLNHNVMYWYQQKSSQAPKLLFHYYDKDFNNEADTPDNFQSRRPNTSFCFLDIRSPGLGDTAMYLCATNRDRGLNEQFFGPGTRLTVL.

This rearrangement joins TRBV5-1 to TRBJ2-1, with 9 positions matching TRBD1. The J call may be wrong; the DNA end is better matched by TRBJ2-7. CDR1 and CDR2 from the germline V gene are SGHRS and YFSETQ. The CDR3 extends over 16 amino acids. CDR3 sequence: CASSLAEQGAYNEQYF. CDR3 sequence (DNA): TGCGCCAGCAGCTTGGCCGAACAGGGGGCCTACAATGAGCAGTACTTC.

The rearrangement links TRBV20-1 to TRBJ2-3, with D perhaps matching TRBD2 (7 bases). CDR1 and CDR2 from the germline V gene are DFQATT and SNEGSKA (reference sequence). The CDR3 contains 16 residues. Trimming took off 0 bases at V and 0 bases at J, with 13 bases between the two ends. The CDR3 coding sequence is TGCAGTGCTAGAGATTCTGCGGGGGCTAGCACAGATACGCAGTATTTT. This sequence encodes CSARDSAGASTDTQYF.

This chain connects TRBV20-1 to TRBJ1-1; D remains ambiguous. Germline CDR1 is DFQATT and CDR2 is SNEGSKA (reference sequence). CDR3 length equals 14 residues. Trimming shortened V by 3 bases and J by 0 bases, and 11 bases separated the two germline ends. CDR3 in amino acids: CSASKALMNTEAFF. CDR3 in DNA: TGCAGTGCTAGTAAGGCGCTCATGAACACTGAAGCTTTCTTT.

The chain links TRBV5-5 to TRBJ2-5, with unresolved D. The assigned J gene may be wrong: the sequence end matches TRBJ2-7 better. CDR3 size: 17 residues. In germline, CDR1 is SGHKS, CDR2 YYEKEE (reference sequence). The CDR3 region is CASSLSPFVAQTYEQYF. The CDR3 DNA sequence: TGTGCCAGCAGCTTGAGTCCCTTCGTTGCCCAGACCTACGAGCAGTACTTC.

The CDR3 protein is CASSQDAGTSGGSSYNEQFF. The CDR3 region has the DNA TGTGCCAGCAGCCAAGACGCCGGGACTAGCGGGGGGTCTTCCTACAATGAGCAGTTCTTC. The rearrangement uses TRBV4-2 and TRBJ2-1, with 15 bases aligning to TRBD2. This CDR3 spans 20 amino acids. V gave up 0 bases and J gave up 1 base; unmatched junction bases: 7. Germline CDR1 LGHNA, CDR2 YNFKEQ.

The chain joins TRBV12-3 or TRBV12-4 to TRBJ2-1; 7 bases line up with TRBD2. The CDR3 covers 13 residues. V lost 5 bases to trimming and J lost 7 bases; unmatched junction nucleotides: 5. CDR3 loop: CASSATSLNEQFF. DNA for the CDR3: TGTGCCAGCAGTGCGACTAGCTTGAATGAGCAGTTCTTC.

In nucleotides, the CDR3 is TGTGCCAGCAGTGACACTGCGGCCAAAAACATTCAGTACTTC. Translating gives CASSDTAAKNIQYF. J is TRBJ2-4 and V is TRBV28; no definite D call. The CDR3 length is 14 residues. CDR1 and CDR2 (germline): MDHEN, SYDVKM. Trimming cost V 5 bases and J 1 base, with 9 bases left between them.

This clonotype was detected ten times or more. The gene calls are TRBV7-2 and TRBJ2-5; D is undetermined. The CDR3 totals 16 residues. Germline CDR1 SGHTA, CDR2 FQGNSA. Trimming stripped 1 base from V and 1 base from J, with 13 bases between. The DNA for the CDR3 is TGTGCCAGCAGCTTAGGGGGTTTGGGTCCCCAAGAGACCCAGTACTTC. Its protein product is CASSLGGLGPQETQYF. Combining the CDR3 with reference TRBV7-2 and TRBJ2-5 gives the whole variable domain GAGVSQSPSNKVTEKGKDVELRCDPISGHTALYWYRQSLGQGLEFLIYFQGNSAPDKSGLPSDRFSAERTGGSVSTLTIQRTQQEDSAVYLCASSLGGLGPQETQYFGPGTRLLVL.

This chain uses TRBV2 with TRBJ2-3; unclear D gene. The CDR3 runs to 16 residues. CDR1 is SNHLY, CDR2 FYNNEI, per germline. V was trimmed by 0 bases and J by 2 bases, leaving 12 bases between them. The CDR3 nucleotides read TGTGCCAGCAGTGAAGCGAACCGGGTCCTCACAGATACGCAGTATTTT. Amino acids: CASSEANRVLTDTQYF. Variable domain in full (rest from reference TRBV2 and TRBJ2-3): EPEVTQTPSHQVTQMGQEVILRCVPISNHLYFYWYRQILGQKVEFLVSFYNNEISEKSEIFDDQFSVERPDGSNFTLKIRSTKLEDSAMYFCASSEANRVLTDTQYFGPGTRLTVL.

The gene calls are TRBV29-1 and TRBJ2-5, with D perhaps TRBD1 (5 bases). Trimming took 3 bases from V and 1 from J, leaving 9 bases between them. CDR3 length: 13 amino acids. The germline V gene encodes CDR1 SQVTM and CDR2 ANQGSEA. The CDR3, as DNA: TGCAGCGTTGACCGACAGTCCCAAGAGACCCAGTACTTC. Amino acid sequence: CSVDRQSQETQYF.

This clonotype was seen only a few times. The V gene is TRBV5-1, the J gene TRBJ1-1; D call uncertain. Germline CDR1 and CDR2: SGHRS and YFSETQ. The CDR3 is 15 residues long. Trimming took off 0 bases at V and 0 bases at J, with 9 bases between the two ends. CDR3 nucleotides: TGCGCCAGCAGCTTGGTGGTGGGGATGAACACTGAAGCTTTCTTT. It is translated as CASSLVVGMNTEAFF. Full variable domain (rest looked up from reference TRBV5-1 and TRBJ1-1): KAGVTQTPRYLIKTRGQQVTLSCSPISGHRSVSWYQQTPGQGLQFLFEYFSETQRNKGNFPGRFSGRQFSNSRSEMNVSTLELGDSALYLCASSLVVGMNTEAFFGQGTRLTVV.

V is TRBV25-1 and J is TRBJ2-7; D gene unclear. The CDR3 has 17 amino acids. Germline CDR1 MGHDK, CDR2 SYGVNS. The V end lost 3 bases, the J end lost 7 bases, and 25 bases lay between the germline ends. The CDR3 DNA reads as TGTGCCAGCAGTGACTCCGGGTCCCTAAGCTCCTACAATGAGCAGTACTTC. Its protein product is CASSDSGSLSSYNEQYF.

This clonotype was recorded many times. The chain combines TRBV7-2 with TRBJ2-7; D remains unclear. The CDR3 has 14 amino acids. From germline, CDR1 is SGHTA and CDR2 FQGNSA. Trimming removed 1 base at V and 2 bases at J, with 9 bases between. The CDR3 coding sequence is TGTGCCAGCAGCTTAGTGGGCGCAACCTACGAGCAGTACTTC. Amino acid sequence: CASSLVGATYEQYF.

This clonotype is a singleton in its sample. CDR3 sequence (DNA): TGTGCCAGCAGCCGGGACAGGGGAGGAGACGAGCAGTACTTC. It encodes CASSRDRGGDEQYF. The chain has TRBV7-9 and TRBJ2-5; 10 nucleotides match TRBD1. The last part of the DNA fits TRBJ2-7 better; the J call may be wrong. The CDR3 length is 14 residues. CDR1 is SEHNR, CDR2 FQNEAQ, per germline (reference sequence).

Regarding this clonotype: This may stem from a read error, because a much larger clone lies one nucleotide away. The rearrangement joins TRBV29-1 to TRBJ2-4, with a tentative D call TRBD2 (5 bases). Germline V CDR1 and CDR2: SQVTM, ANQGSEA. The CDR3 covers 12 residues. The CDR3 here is CSGEPDGDIQYF. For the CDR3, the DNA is TGCAGCGGTGAACCGGACGGGGACATTCAGTACTTC.

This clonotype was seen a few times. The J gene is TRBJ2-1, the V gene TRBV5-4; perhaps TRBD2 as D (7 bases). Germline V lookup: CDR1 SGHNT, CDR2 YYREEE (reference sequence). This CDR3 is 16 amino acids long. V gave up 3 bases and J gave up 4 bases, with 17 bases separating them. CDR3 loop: CASSSLGRGTYNEQFF. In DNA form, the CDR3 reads TGTGCCAGCAGCTCGCTGGGGCGGGGGACATACAATGAGCAGTTCTTC.

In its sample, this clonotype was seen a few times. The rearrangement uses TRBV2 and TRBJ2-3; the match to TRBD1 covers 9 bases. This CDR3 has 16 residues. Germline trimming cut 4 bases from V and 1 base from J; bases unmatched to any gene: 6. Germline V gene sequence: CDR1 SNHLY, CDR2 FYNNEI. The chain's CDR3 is CASSVQGALGTDTQYF. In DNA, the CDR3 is TGTGCCAGCAGTGTACAGGGGGCGCTCGGCACAGATACGCAGTATTTT.

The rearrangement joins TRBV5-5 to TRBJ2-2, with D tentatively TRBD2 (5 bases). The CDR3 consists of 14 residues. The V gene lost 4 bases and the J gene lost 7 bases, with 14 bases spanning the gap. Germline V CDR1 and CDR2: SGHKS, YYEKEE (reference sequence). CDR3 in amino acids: CASSPGSTYGELFF. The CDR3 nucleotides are TGTGCCAGCAGCCCGGGAAGTACATACGGGGAGCTGTTTTTT.

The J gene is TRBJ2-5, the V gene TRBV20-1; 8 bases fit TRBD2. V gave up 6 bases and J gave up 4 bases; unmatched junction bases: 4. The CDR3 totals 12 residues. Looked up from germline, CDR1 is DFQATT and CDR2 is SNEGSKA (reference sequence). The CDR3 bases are TGCAGTGCGACCGGGGGGGGAGAGACCCAGTACTTC. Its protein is CSATGGGETQYF.

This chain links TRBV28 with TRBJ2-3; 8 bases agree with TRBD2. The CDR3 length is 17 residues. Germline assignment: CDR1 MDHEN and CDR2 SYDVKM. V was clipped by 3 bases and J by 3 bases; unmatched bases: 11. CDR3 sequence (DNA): TGTGCCAGCAGTTTGGGACCGGGAGGGCCGCCGACAGATACGCAGTATTTT. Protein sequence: CASSLGPGGPPTDTQYF.

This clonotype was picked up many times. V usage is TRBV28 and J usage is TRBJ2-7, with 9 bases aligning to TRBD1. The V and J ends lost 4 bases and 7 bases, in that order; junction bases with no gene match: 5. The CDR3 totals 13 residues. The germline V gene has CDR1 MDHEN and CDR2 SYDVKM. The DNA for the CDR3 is TGTGCCAGCAGTTCCGGGACAGGGTTAGAGCAGTACTTC. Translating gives CASSSGTGLEQYF.

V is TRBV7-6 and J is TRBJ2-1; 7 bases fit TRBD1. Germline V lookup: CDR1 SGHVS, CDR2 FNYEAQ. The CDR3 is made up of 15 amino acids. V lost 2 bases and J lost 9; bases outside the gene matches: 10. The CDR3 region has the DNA TGTGCCAGCAGCTTACCGGGACAGAGGAAGGGTGAGCAGTTCTTC. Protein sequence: CASSLPGQRKGEQFF.

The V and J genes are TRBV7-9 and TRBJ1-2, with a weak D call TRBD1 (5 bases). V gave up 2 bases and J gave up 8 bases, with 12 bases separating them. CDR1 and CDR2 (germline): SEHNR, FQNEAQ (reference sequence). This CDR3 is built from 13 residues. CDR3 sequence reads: CASSLTQGGGYTF. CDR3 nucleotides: TGTGCCAGCAGCTTAACCCAGGGAGGCGGCTACACCTTC.